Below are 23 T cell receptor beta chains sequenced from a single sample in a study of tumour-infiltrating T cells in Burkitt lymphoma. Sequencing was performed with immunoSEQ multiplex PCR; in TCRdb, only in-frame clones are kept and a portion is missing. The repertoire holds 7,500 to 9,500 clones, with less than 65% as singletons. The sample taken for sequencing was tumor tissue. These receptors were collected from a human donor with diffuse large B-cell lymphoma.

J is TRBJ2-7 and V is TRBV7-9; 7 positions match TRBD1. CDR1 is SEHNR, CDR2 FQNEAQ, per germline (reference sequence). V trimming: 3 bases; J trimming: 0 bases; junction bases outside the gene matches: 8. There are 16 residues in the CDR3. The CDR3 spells CASSFTPTGPSYEQYF. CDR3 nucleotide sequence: TGTGCCAGCAGCTTTACCCCGACAGGGCCCTCCTACGAGCAGTACTTC. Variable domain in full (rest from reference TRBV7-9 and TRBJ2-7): DTGVSQNPRHKITKRGQNVTFRCDPISEHNRLYWYRQTLGQGPEFLTYFQNEAQLEKSRLLSDRFSAERPKGSFSTLEIQRTEQGDSAMYLCASSFTPTGPSYEQYFGPGTRLTVT.

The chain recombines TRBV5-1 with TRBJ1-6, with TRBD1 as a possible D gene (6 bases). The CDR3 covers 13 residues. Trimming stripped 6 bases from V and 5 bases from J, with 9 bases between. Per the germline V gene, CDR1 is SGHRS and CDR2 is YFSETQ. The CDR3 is CASNQGNNSPLHF. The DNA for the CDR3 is TGCGCCAGCAACCAGGGGAATAATTCACCCCTCCACTTT. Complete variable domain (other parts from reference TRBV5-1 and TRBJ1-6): KAGVTQTPRYLIKTRGQQVTLSCSPISGHRSVSWYQQTPGQGLQFLFEYFSETQRNKGNFPGRFSGRQFSNSRSEMNVSTLELGDSALYLCASNQGNNSPLHFGNGTRLTVT.

The CDR3 sequence: CAISGTRSYEQYF. CDR3 bases: TGTGCCATCAGTGGGACTAGGTCCTACGAGCAGTACTTC. The chain couples TRBV10-3 to TRBJ2-7; TRBD2 agrees at 7 bases. The length of the CDR3 is 13 residues. Germline lookup yields CDR1 ENHRY and CDR2 SYGVKD. The V segment lost 4 bases and the J segment 1 base; nucleotides outside the gene matches: 1.

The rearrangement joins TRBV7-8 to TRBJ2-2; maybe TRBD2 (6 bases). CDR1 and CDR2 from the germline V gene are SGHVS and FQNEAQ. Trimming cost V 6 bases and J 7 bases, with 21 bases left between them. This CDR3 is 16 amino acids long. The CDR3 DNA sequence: TGTGCCAGCAGGGAGGGTGTCCACCATCTAGGCGGGGAGCTGTTTTTT. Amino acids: CASREGVHHLGGELFF.

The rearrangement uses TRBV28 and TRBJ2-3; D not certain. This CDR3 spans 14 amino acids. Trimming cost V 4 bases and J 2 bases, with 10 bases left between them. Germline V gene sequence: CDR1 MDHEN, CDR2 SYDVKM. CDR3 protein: CASSYAVITDTQYF. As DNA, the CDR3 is TGTGCCAGCAGTTACGCAGTAATCACAGATACGCAGTATTTT. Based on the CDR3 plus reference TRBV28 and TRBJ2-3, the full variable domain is DVKVTQSSRYLVKRTGEKVFLECVQDMDHENMFWYRQDPGLGLRLIYFSYDVKMKEKGDIPEGYSVSREKKERFSLILESASTNQTSMYLCASSYAVITDTQYFGPGTRLTVL.

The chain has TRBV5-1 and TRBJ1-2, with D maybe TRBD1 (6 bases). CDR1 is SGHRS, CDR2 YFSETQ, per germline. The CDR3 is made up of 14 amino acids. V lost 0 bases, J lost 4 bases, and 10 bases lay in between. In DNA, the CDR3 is TGCGCCAGCAGCTTGGGGGGGCAGGTCTATGGCTACACCTTC. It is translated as CASSLGGQVYGYTF.

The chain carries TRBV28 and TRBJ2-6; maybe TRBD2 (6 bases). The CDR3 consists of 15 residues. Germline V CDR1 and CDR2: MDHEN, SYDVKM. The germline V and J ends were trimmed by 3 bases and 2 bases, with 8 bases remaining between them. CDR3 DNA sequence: TGTGCCAGCAGTTTGGAGGGGCCTGGGGCCAACGTCCTGACTTTC. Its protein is CASSLEGPGANVLTF.

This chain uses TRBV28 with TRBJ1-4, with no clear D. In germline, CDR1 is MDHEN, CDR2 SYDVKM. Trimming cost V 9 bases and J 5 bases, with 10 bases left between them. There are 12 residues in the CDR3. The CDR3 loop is CASSRGNEKLFF. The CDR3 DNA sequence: TGTGCCAGTAGCAGAGGGAATGAAAAACTGTTTTTT.

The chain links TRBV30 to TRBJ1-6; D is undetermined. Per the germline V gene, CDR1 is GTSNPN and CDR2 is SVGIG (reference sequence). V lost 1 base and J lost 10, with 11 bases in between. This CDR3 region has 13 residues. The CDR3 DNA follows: TGTGCCTGGAGTGGACAAGCGCCCTCACCCCTCCACTTT. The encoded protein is CAWSGQAPSPLHF. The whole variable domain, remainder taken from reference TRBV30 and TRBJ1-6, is SQTIHQWPATLVQPVGSPLSLECTVEGTSNPNLYWYRQAAGRGLQLLFYSVGIGQISSEVPQNLSASRPQDRQFILSSKKLLLSDSGFYLCAWSGQAPSPLHFGNGTRLTVT.

CDR3 sequence (DNA): TGTGCCAGCTCCCCCGGCCCCGGGGCCACCGGGGAGCTGTTTTTT. It codes for CASSPGPGATGELFF. J is TRBJ2-2 and V is TRBV18; D is perhaps TRBD1 or TRBD2 (5 bases each). CDR1 is KGHSH and CDR2 is LQKENI in the germline V gene. This CDR3 is built from 15 residues. V was trimmed by 6 bases and J by 4 bases, leaving 15 bases between them.

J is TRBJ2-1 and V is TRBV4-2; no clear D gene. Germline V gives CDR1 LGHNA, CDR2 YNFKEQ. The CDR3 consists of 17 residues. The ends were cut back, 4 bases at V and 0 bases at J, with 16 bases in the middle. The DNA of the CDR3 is TGTGCCAGCAGCCCTTCCGTTGGCCCTAGCTCCTACAATGAGCAGTTCTTC. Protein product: CASSPSVGPSSYNEQFF.

CDR3 sequence (DNA): TGCAGCGTTGGGGGGACAGACGTTGGTGAAGCTTTCTTT. Translation: CSVGGTDVGEAFF. The chain employs TRBV29-1 and TRBJ1-1, with 7 bases that match TRBD1. The CDR3 sequence is 13 residues long. Trimming removed 4 bases from V and 7 bases from J; junction bases left unmatched: 9. Germline V gene lookup returns CDR1 SQVTM and CDR2 ANQGSEA. Filled out from reference TRBV29-1 and TRBJ1-1, the complete variable domain reads SAVISQKPSRDICQRGTSLTIQCQVDSQVTMMFWYRQQPGQSLTLIATANQGSEATYESGFVIDKFPISRPNLTFSTLTVSNMSPEDSSIYLCSVGGTDVGEAFFGQGTRLTVV.

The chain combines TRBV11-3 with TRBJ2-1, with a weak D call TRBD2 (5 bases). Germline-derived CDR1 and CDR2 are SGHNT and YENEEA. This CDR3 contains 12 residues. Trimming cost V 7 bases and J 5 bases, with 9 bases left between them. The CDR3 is CASNSGDNEQFF. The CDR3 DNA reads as TGTGCCAGCAACTCCGGGGACAATGAGCAGTTCTTC.

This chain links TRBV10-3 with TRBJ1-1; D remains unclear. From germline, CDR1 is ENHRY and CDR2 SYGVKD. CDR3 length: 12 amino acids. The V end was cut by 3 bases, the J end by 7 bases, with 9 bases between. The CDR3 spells CAISDGAREAFF. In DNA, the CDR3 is TGTGCCATCAGTGACGGAGCCCGTGAAGCTTTCTTT.

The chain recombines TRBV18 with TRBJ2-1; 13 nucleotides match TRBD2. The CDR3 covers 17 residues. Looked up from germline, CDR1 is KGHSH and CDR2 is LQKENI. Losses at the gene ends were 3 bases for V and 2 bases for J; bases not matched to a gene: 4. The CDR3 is CASSPTSGGAAYNEQFF. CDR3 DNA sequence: TGTGCCAGCTCACCTACTAGCGGGGGGGCCGCCTACAATGAGCAGTTCTTC.

CDR3 residues: CAWRLGGATSSYNEQFF. Here the CDR3 DNA reads TGTGCCTGGAGATTGGGCGGGGCTACAAGCTCCTACAATGAGCAGTTCTTC. The rearrangement links TRBV30 to TRBJ2-1; TRBD2 might be the D (6 bases). V was trimmed by 3 bases and J by 0 bases, leaving 18 bases between them. Germline CDR1 is GTSNPN and CDR2 is SVGIG (reference sequence). The CDR3 length is 17 residues.

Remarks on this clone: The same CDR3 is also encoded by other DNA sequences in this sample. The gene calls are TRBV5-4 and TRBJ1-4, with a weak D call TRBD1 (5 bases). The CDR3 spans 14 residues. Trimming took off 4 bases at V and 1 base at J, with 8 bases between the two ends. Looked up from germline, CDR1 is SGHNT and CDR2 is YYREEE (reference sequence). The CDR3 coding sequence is TGTGCCAGCAGCCCCGGGGGAACTAATGAAAAACTGTTTTTT. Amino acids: CASSPGGTNEKLFF.

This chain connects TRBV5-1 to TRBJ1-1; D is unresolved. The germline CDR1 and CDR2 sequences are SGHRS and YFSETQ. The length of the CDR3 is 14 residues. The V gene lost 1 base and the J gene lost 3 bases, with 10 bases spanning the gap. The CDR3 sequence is CASSLKRGYTEAFF. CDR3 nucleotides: TGCGCCAGCAGCTTGAAAAGAGGGTACACTGAAGCTTTCTTT.

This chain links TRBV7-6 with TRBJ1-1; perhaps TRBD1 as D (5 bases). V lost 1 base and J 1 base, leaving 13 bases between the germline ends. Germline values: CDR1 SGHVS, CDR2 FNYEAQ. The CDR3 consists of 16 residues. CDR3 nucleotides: TGTGCCAGCAGCTTAGAGGTCTTCAGGGAGAACACTGAAGCTTTCTTT. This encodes CASSLEVFRENTEAFF.

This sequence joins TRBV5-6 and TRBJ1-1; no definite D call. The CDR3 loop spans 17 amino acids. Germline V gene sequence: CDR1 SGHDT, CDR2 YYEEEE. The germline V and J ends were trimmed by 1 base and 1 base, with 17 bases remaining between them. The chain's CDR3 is CASSLYLAWRENTEAFF. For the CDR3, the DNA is TGTGCCAGCAGCTTGTATTTAGCGTGGAGGGAGAACACTGAAGCTTTCTTT.

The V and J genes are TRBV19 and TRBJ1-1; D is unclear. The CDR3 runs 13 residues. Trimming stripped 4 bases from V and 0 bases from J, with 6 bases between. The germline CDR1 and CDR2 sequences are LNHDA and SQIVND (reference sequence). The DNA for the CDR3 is TGTGCCAGTAGTAATACGCTGAACACTGAAGCTTTCTTT. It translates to CASSNTLNTEAFF.

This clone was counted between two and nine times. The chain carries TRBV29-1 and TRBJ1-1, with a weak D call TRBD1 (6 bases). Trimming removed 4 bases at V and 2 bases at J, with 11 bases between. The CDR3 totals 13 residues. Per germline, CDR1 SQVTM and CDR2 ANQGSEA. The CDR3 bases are TGCAGCGTTGTCAGGGGTGGAAACACTGAAGCTTTCTTT. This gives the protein CSVVRGGNTEAFF.

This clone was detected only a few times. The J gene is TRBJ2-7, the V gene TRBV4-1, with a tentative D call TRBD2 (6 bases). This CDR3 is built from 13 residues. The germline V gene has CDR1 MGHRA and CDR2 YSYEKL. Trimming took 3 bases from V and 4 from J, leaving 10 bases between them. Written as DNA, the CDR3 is TGCGCCAGCAGCCAGCCAGGGAGGTACGAGCAGTACTTC. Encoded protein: CASSQPGRYEQYF.